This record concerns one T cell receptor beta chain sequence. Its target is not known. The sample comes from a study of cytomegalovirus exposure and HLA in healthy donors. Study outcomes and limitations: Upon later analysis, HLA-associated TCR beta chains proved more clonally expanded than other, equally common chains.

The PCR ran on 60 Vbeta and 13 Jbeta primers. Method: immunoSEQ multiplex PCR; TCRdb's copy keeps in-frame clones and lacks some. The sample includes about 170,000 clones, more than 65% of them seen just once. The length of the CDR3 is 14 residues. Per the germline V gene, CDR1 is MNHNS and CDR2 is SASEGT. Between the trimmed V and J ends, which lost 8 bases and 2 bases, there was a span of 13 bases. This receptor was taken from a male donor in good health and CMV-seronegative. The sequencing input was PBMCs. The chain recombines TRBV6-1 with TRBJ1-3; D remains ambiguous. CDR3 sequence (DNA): TGTGCCAGCCATCTTACAGTGACTGGAAACACCATATATTTT. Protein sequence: CASHLTVTGNTIYF.